These 20 T cell receptor beta chains originate from one sample sequenced in a study of T cell responses to AZD1222 COVID-19 vaccine. Only in-frame clones appear in the TCRdb table, and some are missing; sequencing was by immunoSEQ multiplex PCR. The profile shows around 100,000 clones, roughly 91% of them singletons. Sequenced here: peripheral blood, sampled on day 0 of AZD1222 vaccination. The receptors originated from an adult in good health.

The chain combines TRBV2 with TRBJ1-1; D is unclear. Germline V gene lookup returns CDR1 SNHLY and CDR2 FYNNEI. Trimming stripped 4 bases from V and 1 base from J, with 7 bases between. The CDR3 runs to 13 residues. The DNA of the CDR3 is TGTGCCAGCAGTGTAAGTCAGAACACTGAAGCTTTCTTT. It translates to CASSVSQNTEAFF.

The chain is built from TRBV15 and TRBJ2-3; TRBD2 is a possible D gene (6 bases). The CDR3 contains 14 residues. V dropped 4 bases and J dropped 0 bases, with 8 bases sitting between them. CDR1 LNHNV and CDR2 YYDKDF come from the germline V gene (reference sequence). CDR3 in amino acids: CATSTSGSTDTQYF. The CDR3 DNA is TGTGCCACCAGCACGAGCGGGAGCACAGATACGCAGTATTTT.

This clone was detected a few times. The chain employs TRBV6-5 and TRBJ1-1; maybe TRBD1 (5 bases). Germline V CDR1 and CDR2: MNHEY, SVGAGI. CDR3 length equals 13 residues. Trimming shortened V by 6 bases and J by 3 bases, and 11 bases separated the two germline ends. DNA of the CDR3: TGTGCCAGCAGCAAGATACAGGACACTGAAGCTTTCTTT. It translates to CASSKIQDTEAFF.

V is TRBV5-1 and J is TRBJ2-2; possibly TRBD1 for D (5 bases). This CDR3 is 15 amino acids long. V was trimmed by 5 bases and J by 0 bases, leaving 11 bases between them. CDR1 is SGHRS, CDR2 YFSETQ, per germline. CDR3 DNA sequence: TGCGCCAGCAGTCCCCAGGGATCGAACACCGGGGAGCTGTTTTTT. It translates to CASSPQGSNTGELFF.

The chain links TRBV5-1 to TRBJ2-1; TRBD2 agrees at 7 bases. The CDR3 sequence is 17 residues long. The germline V gene has CDR1 SGHRS and CDR2 YFSETQ. V shed 4 bases, J shed 6 bases, and the junction held 16 bases outside the gene matches. This CDR3 is CASSTGTKVQAGNEQFF. In DNA, the CDR3 is TGCGCCAGCAGCACCGGGACTAAGGTACAGGCGGGCAATGAGCAGTTCTTC.

The V call is TRBV30, the J call TRBJ1-1, with 8 bases aligning to TRBD1. V lost 3 bases, J lost 6 bases, and 6 bases stayed unmatched. This CDR3 contains 13 residues. The germline V gene has CDR1 GTSNPN and CDR2 SVGIG (reference sequence). Written as DNA, the CDR3 is TGTGCCTGGAGAAACAGGGGGGAGTCTGAAGCTTTCTTT. Translation gives CAWRNRGESEAFF. Full variable domain (rest looked up from reference TRBV30 and TRBJ1-1): SQTIHQWPATLVQPVGSPLSLECTVEGTSNPNLYWYRQAAGRGLQLLFYSVGIGQISSEVPQNLSASRPQDRQFILSSKKLLLSDSGFYLCAWRNRGESEAFFGQGTRLTVV.

The chain carries TRBV24-1 and TRBJ2-3, with TRBD2 identical over 14 bases. The junction had 2 bases not matched to a gene; V was cut back by 3 bases and J by 4 bases. This CDR3 has 16 amino acids. Germline CDR1 KGHDR, CDR2 SFDVKD. CDR3 in amino acids: CATSDPGLAGADTQYF. The CDR3 region has the DNA TGTGCCACCAGTGATCCGGGACTAGCGGGGGCAGATACGCAGTATTTT.

The chain has TRBV7-9 and TRBJ1-4; no clear D. CDR3 length: 13 residues. Looked up from germline, CDR1 is SEHNR and CDR2 is FQNEAQ (reference sequence). With 5 bases removed from V and 6 bases from J, the gap between germline ends came to 10 bases. The CDR3 loop is CASSAATDEKLFF. The CDR3 bases are TGTGCCAGCAGCGCGGCGACTGATGAAAAACTGTTTTTT.

This chain links TRBV4-2 with TRBJ2-3, with D tentatively TRBD2 (5 bases). The V and J ends lost 2 bases and 4 bases respectively, with 10 bases between them. Germline lookup yields CDR1 LGHNA and CDR2 YNFKEQ. The CDR3 sequence is 14 residues long. The CDR3 region is CASSQRTGADTQYF. In nucleotides, the CDR3 is TGTGCCAGCAGCCAAAGGACTGGTGCAGATACGCAGTATTTT.

The chain employs TRBV5-1 and TRBJ2-5; TRBD2 matches 8 bases. From germline, CDR1 is SGHRS and CDR2 YFSETQ. J lost 4 bases, V lost 4 bases, and 9 bases had no gene match. The CDR3 sequence is 15 residues long. The CDR3 spells CASSLTSGLVETQYF. DNA of the CDR3: TGCGCCAGCAGCCTAACTAGCGGCCTCGTAGAGACCCAGTACTTC.

The chain combines TRBV6-1 with TRBJ2-5, with D possibly being TRBD2 (5 bases). V lost 4 bases and J lost 1, with 16 bases in between. Per germline, CDR1 MNHNS and CDR2 SASEGT. The length of the CDR3 is 16 residues. This CDR3 is CASSVAPAGIQETQYF. In nucleotides, the CDR3 is TGTGCCAGCAGTGTAGCGCCCGCGGGTATCCAAGAGACCCAGTACTTC.

This clone was found once. The chain joins TRBV23-1 to TRBJ2-7; D is unresolved. TRBV23-1 is an ORF, with its function uncertain. CDR3 size: 17 residues. Trimming stripped 0 bases from V and 5 bases from J, with 20 bases between. The CDR3 DNA follows: TGCGCCAGCAGTCAATCGATTAAAATATTAGAGAAGCACGAGCAGTACTTC. Its translation is CASSQSIKILEKHEQYF.

The chain's CDR3 is CASSLAGGANTIYF. The CDR3 DNA follows: TGTGCCAGCAGCTTGGCAGGGGGCGCAAACACCATATATTTT. V usage is TRBV7-8 and J usage is TRBJ1-3; 8 nucleotides match TRBD1. Germline V gives CDR1 SGHVS, CDR2 FQNEAQ. The CDR3 runs to 14 residues. Germline trimming cut 3 bases from V and 6 bases from J; bases unmatched to any gene: 4. Variable domain in full (rest from reference TRBV7-8 and TRBJ1-3): GAGVSQSPRYKVAKRGQDVALRCDPISGHVSLFWYQQALGQGPEFLTYFQNEAQLDKSGLPSDRFFAERPEGSVSTLKIQRTQQEDSAVYLCASSLAGGANTIYFGEGSWLTVV.

This clone was seen only once. The CDR3 is CASSLVPSGGSDTQYF. Written as DNA, the CDR3 is TGCGCCAGCAGCTTGGTTCCCAGCGGGGGCTCAGATACGCAGTATTTT. The gene calls are TRBV5-1 and TRBJ2-3, with 8 bases that match TRBD2. The germline gives CDR1 SGHRS, CDR2 YFSETQ. V shed 0 bases, J shed 4 bases, and the junction held 7 bases outside the gene matches. The CDR3 loop spans 16 amino acids.

This sequence joins TRBV7-6 and TRBJ1-2; no clear D gene. The CDR3 spans 15 residues. The V gene's germline CDR1 is SGHVS and CDR2 FNYEAQ. V was clipped by 6 bases and J by 4 bases, with 18 bases between them. CDR3 sequence (DNA): TGTGCCAGCAGGCCCCCGGGATCCCCTCCCTATGGCTACACCTTC. Protein product: CASRPPGSPPYGYTF.

The chain couples TRBV10-3 to TRBJ2-7; the match to TRBD1 covers 7 bases. The junction had 8 bases not matched to a gene; V was cut back by 8 bases and J by 1 base. CDR3 length equals 14 residues. Germline loops: CDR1 ENHRY, CDR2 SYGVKD. The CDR3 reads CAISPGTASYEQYF. CDR3 bases: TGTGCCATCTCCCCCGGGACAGCGTCCTACGAGCAGTACTTC.

J is TRBJ2-7 and V is TRBV27; 8 bases align to TRBD1. The CDR3 is 14 amino acids. Germline trimming cut 5 bases from V and 3 bases from J; bases unmatched to any gene: 6. Germline CDR1 and CDR2: MNHEY and SMNVEV (reference sequence). CDR3 loop: CASSPGQAGYEQYF. Here the CDR3 DNA reads TGTGCCAGCAGTCCGGGACAGGCCGGCTACGAGCAGTACTTC.

This chain connects TRBV7-9 to TRBJ2-7, with 7 bases identical to TRBD2. Germline trimming cut 5 bases from V and 7 bases from J; bases unmatched to any gene: 11. CDR3 size: 14 residues. Per the germline V gene, CDR1 is SEHNR and CDR2 is FQNEAQ (reference sequence). Here the CDR3 reads CASSPGLVWEEQYF. The CDR3 DNA reads as TGTGCCAGCAGCCCAGGACTAGTATGGGAAGAGCAGTACTTC.

CDR3 sequence reads: CASSQGSNTGELFF. The DNA for the CDR3 is TGTGCCAGCAGCCAAGGGTCGAACACCGGGGAGCTGTTTTTT. The chain employs TRBV3-1 (or the pseudogene TRBV3-2) and TRBJ2-2; D unclear. Germline assignment: CDR1 LGHDT and CDR2 YNNKEL (reference sequence). V gave up 1 base and J gave up 0 bases, with 3 bases separating them. The CDR3 length is 14 residues.

V and J are TRBV7-2 and TRBJ1-6; no clear D gene. Looked up from germline, CDR1 is SGHTA and CDR2 is FQGNSA. V was cut by 5 bases and J by 9 bases, with 14 bases left in between. CDR3 size: 14 residues. The DNA for the CDR3 is TGTGCCAGCAGCCCCCAGCCGGAGGCTTCACCCCTCCACTTT. It codes for CASSPQPEASPLHF.